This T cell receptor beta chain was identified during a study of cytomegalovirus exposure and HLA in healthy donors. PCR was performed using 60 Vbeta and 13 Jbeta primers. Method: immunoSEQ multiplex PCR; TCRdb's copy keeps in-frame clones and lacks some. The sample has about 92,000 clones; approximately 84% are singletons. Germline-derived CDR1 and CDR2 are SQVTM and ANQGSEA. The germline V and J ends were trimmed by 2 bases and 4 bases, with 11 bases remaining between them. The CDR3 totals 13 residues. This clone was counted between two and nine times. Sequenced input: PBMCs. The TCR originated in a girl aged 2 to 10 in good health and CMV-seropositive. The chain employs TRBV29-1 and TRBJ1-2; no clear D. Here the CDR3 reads CSVEKDSSYGYTF. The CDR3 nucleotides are TGCAGCGTTGAAAAGGACTCATCCTATGGCTACACCTTC.